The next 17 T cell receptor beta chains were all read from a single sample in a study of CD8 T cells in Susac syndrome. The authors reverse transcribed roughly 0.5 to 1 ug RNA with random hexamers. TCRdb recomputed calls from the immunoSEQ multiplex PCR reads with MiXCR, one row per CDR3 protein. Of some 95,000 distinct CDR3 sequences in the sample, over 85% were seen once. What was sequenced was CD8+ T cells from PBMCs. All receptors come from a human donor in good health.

The CDR3 DNA sequence: TGCAGTGCTAGGGACAGGGAGGTAACACCCCTCCACTTT. Amino acids: CSARDREVTPLHF. The chain carries TRBV20-1 and TRBJ1-6, with 8 bases fitting TRBD1. CDR1 is DFQATT, CDR2 SNEGSKA, per germline (reference sequence). The ends lost 3 bases at V and 11 bases at J; junction bases unmatched: 6. The CDR3 extends over 13 amino acids.

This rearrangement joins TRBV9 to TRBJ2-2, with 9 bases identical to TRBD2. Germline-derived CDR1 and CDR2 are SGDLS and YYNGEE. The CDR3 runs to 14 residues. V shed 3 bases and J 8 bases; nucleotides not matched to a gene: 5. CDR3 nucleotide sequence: TGTGCCAGCAGCGAGGGACTAGCCGGGGGGGAGCTGTTTTTT. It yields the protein CASSEGLAGGELFF.

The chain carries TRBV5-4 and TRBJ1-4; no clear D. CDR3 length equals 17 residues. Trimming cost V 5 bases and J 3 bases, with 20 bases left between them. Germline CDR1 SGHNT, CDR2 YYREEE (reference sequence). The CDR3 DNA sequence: TGTGCCAGCAGGGAGAGCCCCTTTCTGGGAGCTAATGAAAAACTGTTTTTT. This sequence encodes CASRESPFLGANEKLFF.

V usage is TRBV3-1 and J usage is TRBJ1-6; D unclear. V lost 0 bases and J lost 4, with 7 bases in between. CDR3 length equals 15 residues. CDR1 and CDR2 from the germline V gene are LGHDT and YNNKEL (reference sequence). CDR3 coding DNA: TGTGCCAGCAGCCAAGAAGAGGATTATAATTCACCCCTCCACTTT. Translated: CASSQEEDYNSPLHF. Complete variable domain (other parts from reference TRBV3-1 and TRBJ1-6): DTAVSQTPKYLVTQMGNDKSIKCEQNLGHDTMYWYKQDSKKFLKIMFSYNNKELIINETVPNRFSPKSPDKAHLNLHINSLELGDSAVYFCASSQEEDYNSPLHFGNGTRLTVT.

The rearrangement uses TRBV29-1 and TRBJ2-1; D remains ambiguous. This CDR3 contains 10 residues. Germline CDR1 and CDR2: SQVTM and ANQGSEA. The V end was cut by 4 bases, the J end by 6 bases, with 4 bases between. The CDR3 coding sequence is TGCAGCGTTGTTCTCAATGAGCAGTTCTTC. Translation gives CSVVLNEQFF.

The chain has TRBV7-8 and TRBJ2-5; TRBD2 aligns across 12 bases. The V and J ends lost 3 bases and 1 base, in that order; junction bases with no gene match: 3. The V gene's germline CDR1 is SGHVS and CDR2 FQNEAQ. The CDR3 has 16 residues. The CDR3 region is CASSFGLAGTQETQYF. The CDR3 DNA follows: TGTGCCAGCAGCTTCGGACTAGCGGGGACCCAAGAGACCCAGTACTTC.

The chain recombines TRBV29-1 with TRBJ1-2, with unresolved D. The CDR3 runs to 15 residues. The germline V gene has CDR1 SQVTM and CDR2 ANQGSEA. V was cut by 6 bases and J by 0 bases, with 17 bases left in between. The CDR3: CSVELVGKTNYGYTF. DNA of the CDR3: TGCAGCGTAGAGTTAGTAGGGAAGACTAACTATGGCTACACCTTC.

The CDR3 nucleotides are TGTGCCAGCAGCCCCACTAGCGGGGGGGTCAAAAACATTCAGTACTTC. Its translation: CASSPTSGGVKNIQYF. The gene calls are TRBV7-9 and TRBJ2-4, with TRBD2 matching over 13 bases. The CDR3 runs to 16 residues. From germline, CDR1 is SEHNR and CDR2 FQNEAQ (reference sequence). V lost 5 bases, J lost 3 bases, and 4 bases stayed unmatched.

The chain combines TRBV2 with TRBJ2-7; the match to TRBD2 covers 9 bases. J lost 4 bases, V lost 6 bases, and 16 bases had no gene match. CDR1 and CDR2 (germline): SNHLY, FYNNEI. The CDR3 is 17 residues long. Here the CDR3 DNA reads TGTGCCAGCAGGGATGGGATAGCGGGGGCCGCCCGGTACGAGCAGTACTTC. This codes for CASRDGIAGAARYEQYF.

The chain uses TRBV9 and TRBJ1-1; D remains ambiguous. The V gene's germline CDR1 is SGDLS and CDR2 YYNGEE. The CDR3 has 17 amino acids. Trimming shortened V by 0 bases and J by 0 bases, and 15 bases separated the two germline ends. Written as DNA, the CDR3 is TGTGCCAGCAGCGTAGTTGTATCCGGACGGCTGAACACTGAAGCTTTCTTT. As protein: CASSVVVSGRLNTEAFF.

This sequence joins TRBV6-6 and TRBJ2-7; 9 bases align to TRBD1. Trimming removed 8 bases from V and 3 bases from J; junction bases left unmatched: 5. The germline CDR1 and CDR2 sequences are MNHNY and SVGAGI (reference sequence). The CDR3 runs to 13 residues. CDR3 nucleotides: TGTGCCAGCGGCCGGGACAGGGTCTACGAGCAGTACTTC. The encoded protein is CASGRDRVYEQYF.

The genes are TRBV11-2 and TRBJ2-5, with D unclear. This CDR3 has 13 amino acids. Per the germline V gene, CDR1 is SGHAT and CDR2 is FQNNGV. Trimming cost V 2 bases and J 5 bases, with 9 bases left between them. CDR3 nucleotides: TGTGCCAGCAGCTTAAAGTGGCAGGAGACCCAGTACTTC. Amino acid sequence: CASSLKWQETQYF.

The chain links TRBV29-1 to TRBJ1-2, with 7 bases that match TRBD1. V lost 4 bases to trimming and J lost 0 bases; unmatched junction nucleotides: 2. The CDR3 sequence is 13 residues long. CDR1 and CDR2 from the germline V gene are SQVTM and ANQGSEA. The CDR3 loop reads CSVAGTANYGYTF. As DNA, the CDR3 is TGCAGCGTTGCAGGGACAGCTAACTATGGCTACACCTTC.

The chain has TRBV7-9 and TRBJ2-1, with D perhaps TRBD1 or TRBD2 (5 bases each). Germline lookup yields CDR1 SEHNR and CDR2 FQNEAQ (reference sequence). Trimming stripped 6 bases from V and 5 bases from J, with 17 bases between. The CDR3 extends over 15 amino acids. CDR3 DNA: TGTGCCAGCAGTCCTTCGGGGCCCCGGAACAATGAGCAGTTCTTC. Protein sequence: CASSPSGPRNNEQFF.

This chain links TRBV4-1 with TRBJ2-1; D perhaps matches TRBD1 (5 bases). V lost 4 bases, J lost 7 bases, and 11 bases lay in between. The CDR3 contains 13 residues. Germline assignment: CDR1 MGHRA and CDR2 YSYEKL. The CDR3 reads CASSRRSGNEQFF. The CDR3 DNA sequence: TGCGCCAGCAGCCGACGTTCAGGGAATGAGCAGTTCTTC.

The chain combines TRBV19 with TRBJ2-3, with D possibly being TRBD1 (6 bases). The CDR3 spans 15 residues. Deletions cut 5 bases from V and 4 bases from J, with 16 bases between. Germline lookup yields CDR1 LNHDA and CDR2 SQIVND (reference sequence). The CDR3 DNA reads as TGTGCCAGTAGTCCCACAGGGCCTCAGGCAGATACGCAGTATTTT. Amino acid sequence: CASSPTGPQADTQYF.

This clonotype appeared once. The CDR3 coding sequence is TGCAGCGTTGAAGGGTGGTTGGACAGGGACCCCCGGGGTAGCACAGATACGCAGTATTTT. Protein: CSVEGWLDRDPRGSTDTQYF. The chain couples TRBV29-1 to TRBJ2-3; 8 positions agree with TRBD1. The CDR3 runs 20 residues. Trimming removed 1 base from V and 0 bases from J; junction bases left unmatched: 18. Germline CDR1 and CDR2: SQVTM and ANQGSEA.